This entry features one TCR beta chain sequence. It lacks a known antigen. The input lacks base qualities; no much larger clone sits a single base away. This record belongs to a study of memory CD8 T cells in hepatitis C reinfection (TCRdb year 2017). Background on the whole study: Among the donors, three cleared two back-to-back HCV infections on their own, whereas two got rid of a primary infection but ended up chronically infected after reinfection. Peak reinfection samples were obtained 3 to 8 weeks after detection of reinfection. In the reinfection study, participants who had previously resolved an HCV infection were followed up every 3 months. A few reinfection cases with stored pre-reinfection samples were identified between the late 2000s and the early 2010s. Previously published longitudinal data on tetramer+ CD8 T cell frequency were used to select the peak reinfection time point. The study tracked the TCR beta repertoire of virus-specific CD8 T cells longitudinally across an HCV reinfection episode in several donors. HCV reinfection was defined as a positive HCV RNA test following two negative tests taken at least 60 days apart.

Spanning cysteine to phenylalanine, the CDR3 consists of 17 amino acids. The retained sequence is limited to the CDR3, 51 bases, with the frame set at the first base. CDR1 and CDR2 are drawn from the germline V gene (reference sequence): SEHNR, FQNEAQ. V ends up 3 bases short and J 7 bases short, with an unmatched junction base count of 13. This sample's time point label indicates: peak reinfection, 3 to 8 weeks after reinfection detection. TCR sequencing was performed on the sorted cells directly ex vivo, without any in vitro expansion beforehand. Donors were people who inject drugs enrolled in the Montreal Acute Hepatitis C Cohort Study (HEPCO) in Canada. Total naive CD8 T cells, sorted as viable CD3+ CD8+ CD45RO-, came from a couple of donors at all three reinfection time points as controls. Before sorting, cryopreserved peripheral blood mononuclear cells were thawed and used as the source for purifying CD8 T cells. Negative selection with the MACS CD8+ T cell Isolation Kit was used to enrich CD8 T cells. A BD FACSAria II sorter with FACSDiva software was used for cell sorting, and FlowJo was used for data analysis.

Libraries were constructed by the immunoSEQ multiplex PCR assay. Genomic DNA was extracted from the sorted cells, and Adaptive Biotechnologies' automated high-throughput method was used to sequence the TCR beta V, D and J regions. CDR3 regions were amplified with a two-step, bias-controlled multiplex PCR. An Illumina instrument was used to sequence the amplified TCR beta libraries. The original methods were these. Demultiplexed reads were processed to lower amplification and sequencing bias, and the IMGT database was used to assign CDR3 sequences to gene families. Repertoire data were analyzed with ImmunoSEQ software version 2.0. Out-of-frame sequences and sequences with stop codons in the CDR3 were removed from clonotype lists. Any clonotype with a frequency under 0.01% was left out, since that frequency corresponded to less than one cell. To get richness, observed richness was divided by input cell number, while evenness came from dividing Shannon entropy by log observed richness. Simpson diversity and Morisita-Horn overlap indices were used to quantify repertoire diversity and similarity between time points. Clonotypes were grouped as dominant (>1%), sub-dominant (0.5-0.99%), low abundance (0.1-0.49%) or lowest abundance (<0.1%). The germline index was obtained by subtracting total nucleotide additions from total CDR3 length and then dividing the result by total CDR3 length. The table was pulled from immuneACCESS by TCRdb, which kept in-frame rearrangements only. Such tables lose some clones; where checked, under half of the loss comes from unresolved V genes, and the rest has no known cause. That table is the source of V, J and clone size, and D and trimming were worked out from the DNA. The sample table shows 2,600 or so clones, and approximately 90% are seen once. Of the sample, 21% is held by the ten largest clones.

What the authors observed across the whole study: Because the study included only a few donors, definitive conclusions about public clonotypes linked to secondary clearance could not be reached.

This clonotype originated in a man aged 50 or older with hepatitis C virus infection. The rearranged chain carries TRBV7-9 and TRBJ2-1, and TRBD2 matches 9 of the central bases. Material for sequencing was naive CD8+ T cells sorted from blood. What the cell subset or site label conveys for this sample: total naive CD8+CD45RO- T cells. The CDR3 region reads CASSLGRLAGIGNEQFF. The nucleotide sequence is given as TGTGCCAGCAGCTTGGGGCGGCTAGCGGGAATCGGGAATGAGCAGTTCTTC.